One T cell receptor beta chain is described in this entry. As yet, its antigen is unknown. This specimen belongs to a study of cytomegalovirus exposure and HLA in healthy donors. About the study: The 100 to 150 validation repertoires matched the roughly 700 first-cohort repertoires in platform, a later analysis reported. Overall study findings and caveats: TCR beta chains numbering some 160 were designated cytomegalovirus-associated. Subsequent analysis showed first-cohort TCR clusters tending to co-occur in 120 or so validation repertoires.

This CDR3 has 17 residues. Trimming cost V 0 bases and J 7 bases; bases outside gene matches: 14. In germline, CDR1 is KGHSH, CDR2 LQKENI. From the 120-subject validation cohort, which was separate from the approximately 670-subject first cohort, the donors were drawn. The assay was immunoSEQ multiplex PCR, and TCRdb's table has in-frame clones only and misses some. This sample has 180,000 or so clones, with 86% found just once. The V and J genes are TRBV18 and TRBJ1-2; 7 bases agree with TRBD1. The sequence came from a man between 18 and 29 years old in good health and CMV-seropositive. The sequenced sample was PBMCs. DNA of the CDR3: TGTGCCAGCTCACCACCTGGACAGGAGGAAAGAGTGGGTGGCTACACCTTC. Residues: CASSPPGQEERVGGYTF. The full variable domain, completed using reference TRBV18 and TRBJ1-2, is NAGVMQNPRHLVRRRGQEARLRCSPMKGHSHVYWYRQLPEEGLKFMVYLQKENIIDESGMPKERFSAEFPKEGPSILRIQQVVRGDSAAYFCASSPPGQEERVGGYTFGSGTRLTVV.